One sample yielded the 27 T cell receptor beta chains listed below, sequenced in a study of cytomegalovirus exposure and HLA in healthy donors. The PCR had 60 Vbeta and 13 Jbeta primers. Generated by immunoSEQ multiplex PCR, the TCRdb table keeps only in-frame clones and is missing some. The sample has 200,000 to 250,000 clones; approximately 79% are singletons. The sequencing sample was made of PBMCs. The receptors were gathered from a man aged 18 to 29 in good health and CMV-seronegative.

This clone was seen only a few times. V gene TRBV5-1 combines with J gene TRBJ1-4; D is undetermined. This CDR3 spans 15 amino acids. Trimming took 4 bases from V and 3 from J, leaving 13 bases between them. Germline V gene lookup returns CDR1 SGHRS and CDR2 YFSETQ. Here the CDR3 DNA reads TGCGCCAGCAGCCGCGGAGTCGGCCCTAATGAAAAACTGTTTTTT. Translating gives CASSRGVGPNEKLFF.

The chain recombines TRBV30 with TRBJ2-1, with 12 bases fitting TRBD2. This CDR3 spans 15 amino acids. The V gene's germline CDR1 is GTSNPN and CDR2 SVGIG (reference sequence). V lost 2 bases, J lost 4 bases, and 3 bases stayed unmatched. For the CDR3, the DNA is TGTGCCTGGAGTTCTAGCGGGGGGGGGTACAATGAGCAGTTCTTC. Translating gives CAWSSSGGGYNEQFF.

V is TRBV10-1 and J is TRBJ1-5; D remains unclear. There are 15 residues in the CDR3. CDR1 is WNHNN, CDR2 SYGVQD, per germline (reference sequence). V was pared by 8 bases and J by 3 bases, with 17 bases between. CDR3 amino acids: CASVRADYANQPQHF. Written as DNA, the CDR3 is TGCGCCAGCGTTCGAGCAGACTATGCCAATCAGCCCCAGCATTTT.

The V gene is TRBV18, the J gene TRBJ1-1; 8 nucleotides line up with TRBD1. This CDR3 region has 16 residues. CDR1 KGHSH and CDR2 LQKENI come from the germline V gene. J gave up 11 bases and V 2 bases, and 16 bases lay outside the gene matches. CDR3: CASSPRGGQGRCSAFF. The CDR3 coding sequence is TGTGCCAGCTCACCAAGGGGAGGACAGGGAAGGTGCTCGGCTTTCTTT.

The V gene is TRBV5-8, the J gene TRBJ1-2; 10 nucleotides agree with TRBD1. The J segment lost 6 bases and the V segment lost 4 bases, leaving 12 bases of the junction unmatched. The CDR3 has 16 residues. Germline lookup yields CDR1 SGHTS and CDR2 YDEGEE. The CDR3 is CASSMSGTGVINGYTF. The CDR3 region has the DNA TGTGCCAGCAGCATGAGCGGGACAGGGGTGATCAATGGCTACACCTTC.

This clone has a handful of counts. V usage is TRBV4-3 and J usage is TRBJ1-4, with D unclear. Trimming shortened V by 1 base and J by 6 bases, and 9 bases separated the two germline ends. Germline CDR1 reads LGHNA; CDR2 reads YSLEER. The CDR3 is 14 residues long. DNA for the CDR3: TGCGCCAGCAGCCAAGGAGGGAAGGATGAAAAACTGTTTTTT. It yields the protein CASSQGGKDEKLFF.

The J gene is TRBJ2-5, the V gene TRBV29-1; the D gene is possibly TRBD2 (6 bases). The germline V gene encodes CDR1 SQVTM and CDR2 ANQGSEA. CDR3 length equals 15 residues. Trimming removed 8 bases from V and 2 bases from J, with 21 bases in between. CDR3 in DNA: TGCAGCCGTGCGGGGCAGGGAGAATTTCAAGAGACCCAGTACTTC. It specifies CSRAGQGEFQETQYF.

The chain is built from TRBV18 and TRBJ2-7; TRBD1 matches at 9 bases. The CDR3 contains 16 residues. Germline assignment: CDR1 KGHSH and CDR2 LQKENI. J lost 6 bases, V lost 0 bases, and 9 bases had no gene match. CDR3 sequence (DNA): TGTGCCAGCTCACCACCGCCATCAACAGGGGGCGGCGAGCAGTACTTC. Its protein is CASSPPPSTGGGEQYF.

This clone was seen a single time. This rearrangement joins TRBV9 to TRBJ2-3; 9 bases are shared with TRBD2. There are 15 residues in the CDR3. Germline V gene sequence: CDR1 SGDLS, CDR2 YYNGEE. The J segment lost 4 bases and the V segment lost 0 bases, leaving 3 bases of the junction unmatched. The CDR3 DNA is TGTGCCAGCAGCGTAGGCGGGGGGGATCCAGATACGCAGTATTTT. This encodes CASSVGGGDPDTQYF. Complete variable domain (other parts from reference TRBV9 and TRBJ2-3): DSGVTQTPKHLITATGQRVTLRCSPRSGDLSVYWYQQSLDQGLQFLIQYYNGEERAKGNILERFSAQQFPDLHSELNLSSLELGDSALYFCASSVGGGDPDTQYFGPGTRLTVL.

The chain links TRBV30 to TRBJ2-3; D is uncertain. This CDR3 has 12 residues. Germline loops: CDR1 GTSNPN, CDR2 SVGIG (reference sequence). With 1 base removed from V and 2 bases from J, the gap between germline ends came to 4 bases. DNA for the CDR3: TGTGCCTGGAGTGGTAACACAGATACGCAGTATTTT. Its protein product is CAWSGNTDTQYF.

The chain combines TRBV6-5 with TRBJ1-1, with D uncertain. Trimming took 2 bases from V and 11 from J, leaving 9 bases between them. This CDR3 has 11 amino acids. Germline V gene sequence: CDR1 MNHEY, CDR2 SVGAGI. This CDR3 is CASSYERDAFF. In DNA, the CDR3 is TGTGCCAGCAGTTACGAGCGTGACGCTTTCTTT.

The gene calls are TRBV9 and TRBJ2-7; 7 nucleotides match TRBD2. V shed 0 bases and J 3 bases; nucleotides not matched to a gene: 3. The CDR3 length is 14 residues. Germline values: CDR1 SGDLS, CDR2 YYNGEE. The CDR3 spells CASSVGEGIYEQYF. CDR3 DNA: TGTGCCAGCAGCGTAGGGGAGGGTATCTACGAGCAGTACTTC.

This chain joins TRBV28 and TRBJ2-6; D not resolved. The CDR3 consists of 17 residues. The germline V gene encodes CDR1 MDHEN and CDR2 SYDVKM. Trimming shortened V by 6 bases and J by 0 bases, and 15 bases separated the two germline ends. The CDR3 nucleotides are TGTGCCAGCAGCCCTCCAGGAACATCCTCTGGGGCCAACGTCCTGACTTTC. This codes for CASSPPGTSSGANVLTF.

The chain couples TRBV19 to TRBJ1-1; D ambiguous. Trimming shortened V by 3 bases and J by 0 bases, and 2 bases separated the two germline ends. Germline V CDR1 and CDR2: LNHDA, SQIVND (reference sequence). The CDR3 is 12 amino acids. For the CDR3, the DNA is TGTGCCAGTAGTATCGTGAACACTGAAGCTTTCTTT. Translated: CASSIVNTEAFF. Combining the CDR3 with reference TRBV19 and TRBJ1-1 gives the whole variable domain DGGITQSPKYLFRKEGQNVTLSCEQNLNHDAMYWYRQDPGQGLRLIYYSQIVNDFQKGDIAEGYSVSREKKESFPLTVTSAQKNPTAFYLCASSIVNTEAFFGQGTRLTVV.

Comment on this clone: The junction does not match germline at one end; this may be a read error. The chain employs TRBV4-2 and TRBJ2-3; 8 bases are shared with TRBD2. CDR1 is LGHNA and CDR2 is YNFKEQ in the germline V gene. The CDR3 length is 13 residues. The chain's CDR3 is CASSQDEQAGVNF. In nucleotides, the CDR3 is TGTGCCAGCAGCCAAGATGAGCAAGCGGGAGTGAATTTT.

This clone was picked up one time. This sequence joins TRBV12-5 and TRBJ2-2; D gene uncertain. This CDR3 has 14 residues. Germline V lookup: CDR1 LGHNT, CDR2 FRNRAP. V was trimmed by 6 bases and J by 0 bases, leaving 8 bases between them. Here the CDR3 DNA reads TGTGCTAGTGGGGCATCCGCGAACACCGGGGAGCTGTTTTTT. It codes for CASGASANTGELFF.

The rearrangement uses TRBV5-4 and TRBJ2-3, with TRBD2 identical over 14 bases. The CDR3 spans 19 residues. With V trimmed by 4 bases and J by 1 base, 11 bases remained unmatched. Germline V gene data show CDR1 as SGHNT and CDR2 as YYREEE (reference sequence). This CDR3 reads CASSGGTSGGPEGTDTQYF. The CDR3 DNA follows: TGTGCCAGCAGCGGGGGGACTAGCGGGGGTCCCGAGGGCACAGATACGCAGTATTTT.

The genes are TRBV11-2 and TRBJ1-2; 9 nucleotides match TRBD1. Germline V gene data show CDR1 as SGHAT and CDR2 as FQNNGV. This CDR3 comprises 13 residues. V was pared by 5 bases and J by 6 bases, with 4 bases of the junction left unmatched. CDR3 bases: TGTGCCAGCAGCCTCGGGACAGGGAATGGCTACACCTTC. Its translation: CASSLGTGNGYTF.

This clone was detected once. J is TRBJ2-5 and V is TRBV9, with 9 bases aligning to TRBD1. The CDR3 consists of 14 residues. V dropped 3 bases and J dropped 11; count of bases not matched to a gene: 11. Germline V lookup: CDR1 SGDLS, CDR2 YYNGEE. The DNA of the CDR3 is TGTGCCAGCAGCGCTCGGGACAGGGTGGGGGAGCAGTACTTC. Its translation: CASSARDRVGEQYF.

The V call is TRBV5-4, the J call TRBJ2-5, with D possibly being TRBD1 (6 bases). CDR1 and CDR2 from the germline V gene are SGHNT and YYREEE (reference sequence). The germline V and J ends were trimmed by 4 bases and 1 base, with 17 bases remaining between them. CDR3 length: 16 residues. The CDR3 sequence: CASSPSWAQGQETQYF. CDR3 sequence (DNA): TGTGCCAGCAGCCCCTCTTGGGCACAGGGCCAAGAGACCCAGTACTTC.

This chain uses TRBV30 with TRBJ2-7; 8 nucleotides line up with TRBD2. Germline CDR1 reads GTSNPN; CDR2 reads SVGIG (reference sequence). This CDR3 is built from 19 residues. V was pared by 2 bases and J by 4 bases, with 22 bases of the junction left unmatched. CDR3 region: CAWSHSPLLAARRGYEQYF. The DNA of the CDR3 is TGTGCCTGGAGTCATTCCCCTTTACTAGCGGCTCGGAGGGGTTACGAGCAGTACTTC.

The chain recombines TRBV19 with TRBJ2-1, with 7 positions matching TRBD1. This CDR3 is 13 amino acids long. Germline values: CDR1 LNHDA, CDR2 SQIVND (reference sequence). J gave up 7 bases and V 5 bases, and 5 bases lay outside the gene matches. The CDR3 bases are TGTGCCAGTAGTTTGGGACAGTCTAATGAGCAGTTCTTC. This sequence encodes CASSLGQSNEQFF. The whole variable domain, remainder taken from reference TRBV19 and TRBJ2-1, is DGGITQSPKYLFRKEGQNVTLSCEQNLNHDAMYWYRQDPGQGLRLIYYSQIVNDFQKGDIAEGYSVSREKKESFPLTVTSAQKNPTAFYLCASSLGQSNEQFFGPGTRLTVL.

The chain employs TRBV15 and TRBJ2-5; D remains ambiguous. Trimming pared 1 base from V and 0 bases from J, leaving 3 bases between. CDR3 length: 13 residues. The germline V gene has CDR1 LNHNV and CDR2 YYDKDF (reference sequence). The CDR3 DNA reads TGTGCCACCAGCAGAGGAGACCAAGAGACCCAGTACTTC. Translating gives CATSRGDQETQYF.

A few counts support this clone. The CDR3 reads CASGGLNRGYPYEQYF. CDR3 coding DNA: TGCGCCAGCGGGGGACTAAATCGAGGCTATCCCTACGAGCAGTACTTC. The chain carries TRBV5-1 and TRBJ2-7, with 7 bases fitting TRBD2. The ends lost 7 bases at V and 2 bases at J; junction bases unmatched: 15. This CDR3 region has 16 residues. CDR1 is SGHRS and CDR2 is YFSETQ in the germline V gene.

This sequence joins TRBV9 and TRBJ2-4; the D is unclear. The CDR3 covers 20 residues. V lost 2 bases to trimming and J lost 2 bases, with 26 bases between them. CDR1 SGDLS and CDR2 YYNGEE come from the germline V gene. The CDR3 loop reads CASSVASWSRPPPTKNIQYF. Here the CDR3 DNA reads TGTGCCAGCAGCGTCGCTAGTTGGAGCCGGCCGCCTCCCACCAAAAACATTCAGTACTTC.

The chain carries TRBV28 and TRBJ2-1, with 7 positions matching TRBD1. This CDR3 has 12 residues. Germline CDR1 MDHEN, CDR2 SYDVKM. The J segment lost 10 bases and the V segment lost 4 bases, leaving 4 bases of the junction unmatched. The CDR3 region has the DNA TGTGCCAGCAGTTCGGGACAGCCCGAGCAGTTCTTC. Its translation is CASSSGQPEQFF. Filled out from reference TRBV28 and TRBJ2-1, the complete variable domain reads DVKVTQSSRYLVKRTGEKVFLECVQDMDHENMFWYRQDPGLGLRLIYFSYDVKMKEKGDIPEGYSVSREKKERFSLILESASTNQTSMYLCASSSGQPEQFFGPGTRLTVL.

This clone has more than one count but fewer than ten. This sequence joins TRBV19 and TRBJ2-1, with 10 bases matching TRBD1. The CDR3 extends over 14 amino acids. From germline, CDR1 is LNHDA and CDR2 SQIVND (reference sequence). Losses at the gene ends were 6 bases for V and 3 bases for J; bases not matched to a gene: 2. CDR3 bases: TGTGCCAGTAGGGGACAGGGGTTCTACAATGAGCAGTTCTTC. Its translation is CASRGQGFYNEQFF.